The present entry profiles one TCR beta chain with its context. This clonotype was found a few times. The target of this receptor is not known. Base qualities are not at hand, and no much larger clone is one base apart. The data were taken from a study of T cells in Graves' hyperthyroidism and ophthalmopathy (dated by TCRdb to the late 2010s). Notes on the research overall: Peripheral blood was sampled at the time of initial diagnosis, prior to any treatment. TCR Vbeta CDR3 sequencing of 120 to 150 peripheral blood samples (43 ophthalmopathy, 75 to 85 hyperthyroidism and approximately 17 progressor patients) is reported in the paper. Following sampling, methimazole starting at 30 mg daily was given to hyperthyroidism patients, and high-dose intravenous methylprednisolone was given to ophthalmopathy patients. Prospective prediction of ophthalmopathy was tested in an independent validation cohort consisting of fewer than 20 hyperthyroidism patients and around 16 patients who later progressed to ophthalmopathy. To identify TCR V-J signatures that set the groups apart, the researchers used a discovery cohort of approximately 98 patients, made up of under 50 with Graves' ophthalmopathy and 57 with stable Graves' hyperthyroidism. The study also compared thyroid tissue and blood T-cell repertoires from over 5 Graves' hyperthyroidism patients. The 75 to 100 discovery patients were divided at random into training and test sets in a 7:3 ratio. Overall study results and their limits: Most expanded thyroid clonotypes (frequency above 0.001) were also found in blood, which suggests that blood repertoires may mirror thyroid immune responses. In validation, the model predicted progression to ophthalmopathy a median of roughly six months before onset, with roughly 71% sensitivity and roughly 77% specificity. Sample size was not statistically predetermined, and blinding of investigators to group allocation was not performed. A 13 V-J signature model separated ophthalmopathy from stable hyperthyroidism, with over 85% sensitivity and 81% to 83% specificity in cross-validation and 80%/75% in testing.

Amplification of TCR beta CDR3 regions was carried out from RNA transcripts. A first-round RT-PCR of the TCR CDR3 used the HTBI primer set with the Qiagen OneStep RT-PCR kit. The libraries were constructed in a second round of multiplex PCR and then size-selected and purified. Paired-end sequencing of the libraries was performed with 100 bp reads on an Illumina HiSeq2000. On the study's bioinformatics: SOAPnuke was used to process the raw data, removing reads that contained adapters or uncalled bases, had a mean Phred below 15, or lacked an exact match to the constant primer or identifier. High-quality paired reads were merged using COPE v1.2.5, and each unique nucleotide sequence was defined as a clonotype. Clonotypes were aligned to IMGT TRBV, TRBD and TRBJ reference segments using MiTCR v1.1. Only V-J combinations with frequency above 0.0001, covering 99% to 99.2% of repertoires, were analysed. A TCS score was defined as the ratio of F50 (clonal expansion) to E x V (chaos), with BLOSUM62-based TCRdist applied between CDR3 peptides within each V-J. Welch's t-statistics and random forest reduced fewer than 550 V-J features to roughly 13, which were used in a naive Bayes classifier (R e1071). TCRdb took the public reads, trimmed them with fastp at Q25, ran MiXCR for clone calling and kept in-frame beta chains. Identical CDR3 proteins give one entry, which carries the most common genes and DNA. TCRdb's processing, not the study's, gives the V and J calls here. This sample holds about 420,000 distinct CDR3 sequences; around 16% were observed only once. The ten largest make up 11% to 15% of the sample.

Graves' hyperthyroidism was defined as stable when no progression to ophthalmopathy occurred over 18 months of follow-up. Hyperthyroidism patients were newly diagnosed, had a disease duration of under 2 months, and were aged 18 to 65 years. The study excluded patients with uncontrolled infections, other autoimmune diseases, pregnancy or lactation. Clinical symptoms, serum thyroxine and TRAb, thyroid ultrasound, and orbital computed tomography formed the basis for the diagnoses. PBMCs were separated from approximately 9.9 ml of fresh peripheral blood using Ficoll-Paque density gradient centrifugation. Trizol reagent was used to extract total RNA, and RNA quality was then checked on an Agilent 2100 Bioanalyzer. Sequencing was performed on blood. The clonotype comes from a young woman with Graves' hyperthyroidism.

The DNA sequence is as follows: TGTGCCAGCAACACCGGGGCGACCTACGAGCAGTACTTC. This sequence encodes CASNTGATYEQYF. This receptor chain uses TRBV5-6 and TRBJ2-7; the D gene is possibly TRBD1 or TRBD2, with 5 bases matching each. CDR1 and CDR2, per the germline V gene, are SGHDT and YYEEEE. The junction shows trimming of 6 bases on V and 2 bases on J, plus 12 bases between the germline ends. The CDR3, from cysteine to phenylalanine, totals 13 residues. Only the CDR3 DNA is retained, 39 bases long and in frame from the first base.